The present TCR beta chain was sequenced within a study of cytomegalovirus exposure and HLA in healthy donors. This clone was counted a few times. Antigen: not known. Study-wide findings and caveats: Researchers reported that three CMV-associated chains were confirmed in vitro as CMV antigen-specific. Analysis was carried out at a later point, and it linked a missense DCLRE1C variant to TCR beta V- and J-gene trimming. Sequencing had likely introduced a cluster of highly shared sequence variants as an artifact.

This CDR3 has 16 amino acids. In germline, CDR1 is SNHLY, CDR2 FYNNEI. Deletions cut 7 bases from V and 3 bases from J, with 18 bases between. PCR primers comprised 60 Vbeta and 13 Jbeta primers. Assay: immunoSEQ multiplex PCR; the TCRdb copy retains only in-frame clones and omits some. This sample carries about 100,000 clones, roughly 70% of them seen once, and the ten largest clones take around 15%. The rearrangement uses TRBV2 and TRBJ1-4, with unresolved D. This TCR came from a woman between 35 and 50 years old in good health and CMV-seropositive. The sequenced material came from PBMCs. CDR3: CASTSEVGRANEKLFF. The CDR3 DNA reads as TGTGCCAGCACCTCCGAGGTGGGGAGGGCTAATGAAAAACTGTTTTTT.